This T cell receptor beta chain is from a study of T cell repertoires in cytomegalovirus infection. Study context: It was the public TCR beta signatures that indicated both CMV infection and matching HLA type.

Trimming took 6 bases from V and 2 from J, leaving 13 bases between them. The CDR3 is 14 residues long. Whole-study findings and limits: It was HLA-C-restricted CMV-specific TCR beta clonotypes that dominated the response ex vivo. Summed frequency of public TCR beta families distinguished CMV carriers with the relevant HLA.

TCRdb re-called the reads with MiXCR, one entry per CDR3 protein. The sample carries nearly 650,000 distinct CDR3 sequences, roughly 26% recorded once. Concerning this clonotype itself: Its antigen remains unknown.

V is TRBV12-3 or TRBV12-4 and J is TRBJ1-2, with a possible D match to TRBD1 (5 bases). The clonotype comes from a human donor in good health (CMV status not recorded). Some clones in this sample may be carry-over from other donors' samples. The sequenced sample consisted of CD8+ T cells from PBMCs. The DNA for the CDR3 is TGTGCCAGCAGCCCACTACAGGAAAACTATGGCTACACCTTC. It encodes CASSPLQENYGYTF.